This record concerns one T cell receptor (beta chain) sequence. Its antigen remains undetermined. Base-call qualities are not available, and no considerably larger clone is one nucleotide away. Library preparation was by 5' RACE. Data came from an Illumina HiSeq 2000. A universal primer binding site was introduced by template switching, and a unique molecular identifier was present in the final cDNA, enabling accurate counting of TCR cDNA molecules. Specific primers in the conserved constant-segment region were used to synthesize first-strand cDNA for the TCR alpha and beta chains. To control for contamination, each cDNA library was double barcoded with a SMART-Mk sample barcode plus Illumina barcodes. TruSeq adapter sequences, together with Illumina sample barcodes, were added in two successive PCR steps. The Illumina HiSeq platform was used with custom primers to sequence TCR alpha and beta cDNA libraries. Per the original workflow: Unique molecular identifiers were extracted from raw reads with MiGEC, and CDR3 positions were determined with MiXCR. For each individual, recombination models were inferred using an EM algorithm with the repgenHMM and IGoR tools. The tcR package in R was used for shared clonotype analysis, with sharing normalized by the product of cloneset sizes. To study raw recombination without the effects of thymic and clonal selection, out-of-frame nonproductive sequences were analyzed. In-frame beta chains were kept once TCRdb had trimmed the public reads at Q25 with fastp and called clones with MiXCR. Identical CDR3 proteins give one entry, which carries the most common genes and DNA. TCRdb's processing, not the study's, gives the V and J calls here. The table for this sample lists approximately 240,000 distinct CDR3 sequences; over 11% of them were counted only once. The ten largest make up 8.8% of the sample.

All donors were healthy Caucasians. Using Miltenyi CD45RO+ enrichment and human naive T-cell isolation kits, memory (CD45RO+) and naive T cells were isolated from PBMC. These data originate in a study of identical twins (dated by TCRdb to 2016 to 2017). Notes on the research overall: TCR alpha and beta repertoires from monozygotic twins, unrelated adults of various ages and cord blood were deep-sequenced to test whether fetal clonotypes persist. To rule out contamination, the twin experiments were replicated at different times with different library preparation protocols.

V and J are trimmed by 7 bases and 7 bases, and the gene matches miss 10 bases of the junction. CDR1 and CDR2 are drawn from the germline V gene: SNHLY, FYNNEI. Inclusive of the bounding cysteine and phenylalanine, the CDR3 is 15 residues long. Only the CDR3 region is kept as DNA, spanning 45 bases read in frame from base 1. Overall study outcomes, separate from this receptor: Because the same donors could not be followed over many years, the conclusions depended on cross-sectional statistical analysis. The excess sharing between twins in beta out-of-frame sequences was weaker because fewer shared sequences reduced the signal-to-noise ratio. Compared with coincidental sharing between unrelated individuals, out-of-frame TCR alpha sequences shared between twins had an excess of sequences with low generation probability. Invariant T cells such as MAIT and iNKT could partly confound zero-insertion analyses, though diverse VJ usage argued against this for most clonotypes. In monozygotic twins, recombination models systematically underestimated out-of-frame TCR alpha sharing, but the models matched the sharing seen between unrelated individuals. Fewer insertions were carried by abundant cord blood beta clonotypes, a similar but weaker trend appeared in young adult naive repertoires, and no such trend appeared in memory repertoires.

Specimen: memory (CD45RO+) T cells sorted from blood. The cell subset or site tag for this specimen amounts to: CD45RO+ enriched T cells. Recombination linked TRBV2 to TRBJ1-5; a stretch of 10 junction bases matches TRBD1. The receptor comes from a woman aged 18-35 years in good health. In nucleotides, the sequence is TGTGCCAGCAACCGGGACAGGGGAGCCCTACAGCCCCAGCATTTT. This yields the protein CASNRDRGALQPQHF. With all but the CDR3 taken from the reference TRBV2 and TRBJ1-5 genes, the full variable domain is: EPEVTQTPSHQVTQMGQEVILRCVPISNHLYFYWYRQILGQKVEFLVSFYNNEISEKSEIFDDQFSVERPDGSNFTLKIRSTKLEDSAMYFCASNRDRGALQPQHFGDGTRLSIL.